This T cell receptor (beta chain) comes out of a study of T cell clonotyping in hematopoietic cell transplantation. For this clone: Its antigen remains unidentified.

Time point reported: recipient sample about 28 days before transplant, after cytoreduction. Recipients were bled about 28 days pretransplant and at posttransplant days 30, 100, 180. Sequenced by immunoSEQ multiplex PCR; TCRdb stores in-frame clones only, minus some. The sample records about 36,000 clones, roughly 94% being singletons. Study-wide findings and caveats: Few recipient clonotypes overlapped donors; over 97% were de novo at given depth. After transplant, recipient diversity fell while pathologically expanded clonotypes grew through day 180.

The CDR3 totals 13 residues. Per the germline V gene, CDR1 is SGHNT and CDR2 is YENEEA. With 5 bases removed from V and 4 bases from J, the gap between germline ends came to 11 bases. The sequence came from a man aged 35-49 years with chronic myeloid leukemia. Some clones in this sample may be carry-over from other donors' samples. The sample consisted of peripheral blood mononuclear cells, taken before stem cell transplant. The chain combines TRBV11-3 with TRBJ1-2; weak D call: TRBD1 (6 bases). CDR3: CASSERDTYGYTF. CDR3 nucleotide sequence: TGTGCCAGCAGCGAGAGGGACACCTATGGCTACACCTTC.